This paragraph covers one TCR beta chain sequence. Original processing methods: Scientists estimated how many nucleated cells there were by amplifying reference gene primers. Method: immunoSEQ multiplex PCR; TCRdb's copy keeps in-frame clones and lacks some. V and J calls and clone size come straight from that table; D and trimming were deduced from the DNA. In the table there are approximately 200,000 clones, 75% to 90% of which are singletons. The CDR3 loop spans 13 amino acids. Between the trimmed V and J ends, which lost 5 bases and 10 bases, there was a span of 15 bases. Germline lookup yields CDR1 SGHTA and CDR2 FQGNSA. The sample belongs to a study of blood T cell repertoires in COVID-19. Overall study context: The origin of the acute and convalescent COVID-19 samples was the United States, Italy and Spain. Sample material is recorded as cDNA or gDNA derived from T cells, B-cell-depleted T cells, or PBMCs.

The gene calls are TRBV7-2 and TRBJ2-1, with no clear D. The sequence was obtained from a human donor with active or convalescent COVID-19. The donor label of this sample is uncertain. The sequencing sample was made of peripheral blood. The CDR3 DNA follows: TGTGCCAGCAGCCCATTCTTTGGCGGCGAGCAGTTCTTC. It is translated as CASSPFFGGEQFF.